These T cell receptor beta chains were read from a single sample in a study of T cell responses to AZD1222 COVID-19 vaccine. Method: immunoSEQ multiplex PCR; TCRdb's copy keeps in-frame clones and lacks some. The sample has about 160,000 clones, about 88% seen once. Sequencing was performed on peripheral blood, taken on day 0 of AZD1222 vaccination. The source is an adult in good health. Both conserved end residues are part of each CDR3. Fields, in order: clone size, V gene, J gene, D gene, CDR3 DNA, CDR3 protein. The D gene is left open where the match is weak. Expanded clones get a size class; other rows say once, few or many, or leave the size out.

size: .; V: TRBV15; J: TRBJ2-3; D: .; DNA: TGTGCCACCAGCAGAAGCAAGAGGTCCACAGATACGCAGTATTTT; CDR3: CATSRSKRSTDTQYF
size: .; V: TRBV6-6; J: TRBJ1-4; D: TRBD1; DNA: TGTGCCAGCAGTTCAGGGGGAGATGAAAAACTGTTTTTT; CDR3: CASSSGGDEKLFF
size: .; V: TRBV19; J: TRBJ1-5; D: .; DNA: TGTGCCAGTAGTCCGGGTAATAGCAATCAGCCCCAGCATTTT; CDR3: CASSPGNSNQPQHF
size: .; V: TRBV5-1; J: TRBJ1-1; D: .; DNA: TGCGCCAGCAGCTTGGAGTGGGGCACGAACACTGAAGCTTTCTTT; CDR3: CASSLEWGTNTEAFF
size: .; V: TRBV19; J: TRBJ2-5; D: .; DNA: TGTGCCAGTAGTCCGGGACTCAAGAGTGGGGGATTGGAGACCCAGTACTTC; CDR3: CASSPGLKSGGLETQYF
size: once; V: TRBV7-9; J: TRBJ1-3; D: .; DNA: TGTGCCAGCAGCTTAGAGTCGGCTAACACCATATATTTT; CDR3: CASSLESANTIYF
size: .; V: TRBV9; J: TRBJ2-7; D: TRBD2; DNA: TGTGCCAGCAGCGCAGGAGGGCTAGCGGGGGTCTACGAGCAGTACTTC; CDR3: CASSAGGLAGVYEQYF
size: .; V: TRBV7-8; J: TRBJ1-3; D: .; DNA: TGTGCCAGCAGCTTACAGGCCCCAAACTCTGGAAACACCATATATTTT; CDR3: CASSLQAPNSGNTIYF
size: .; V: TRBV24-1; J: TRBJ1-5; D: .; DNA: TGTGCCACCAGTGATTCGGCAGGGGACGCGAATCAGCCCCAGCATTTT; CDR3: CATSDSAGDANQPQHF
size: .; V: TRBV2; J: TRBJ1-6; D: .; DNA: TGTGCCAGCAGTGGGGGGGGGCAGACCGGTTCACCCCTCCACTTT; CDR3: CASSGGGQTGSPLHF
size: once; V: TRBV10-3; J: TRBJ1-1; D: .; DNA: TGTGCCATCAGTGGGACCCTAAACAGGGTCACTGAAGCTTTCTTT; CDR3: CAISGTLNRVTEAFF
size: .; V: TRBV7-3; J: TRBJ1-6; D: TRBD1; DNA: TGTGCCAGCAGCCTCCGCGGACAGGGTAGGACACCCCTCCACTTT; CDR3: CASSLRGQGRTPLHF
size: .; V: TRBV6-4; J: TRBJ2-3; D: TRBD2; DNA: TGTGCCAGCAGTAGGACTAGCGGGACGGCAGATACGCAGTATTTT; CDR3: CASSRTSGTADTQYF
size: .; V: TRBV6-5; J: TRBJ1-6; D: TRBD1; DNA: TGTGCCAGCAGTTATACAGGGGGGGATAATTCACCCCTCCACTTT; CDR3: CASSYTGGDNSPLHF
size: .; V: TRBV9; J: TRBJ2-1; D: .; DNA: TGTGCCAGCAGCGTAGAGGGGGGACCCTACAATGAGCAGTTCTTC; CDR3: CASSVEGGPYNEQFF
size: .; V: TRBV4-3; J: TRBJ1-2; D: .; DNA: TGCGCCAGCAGCCAAGATACGGTGACCTACTATGGCTACACCTTC; CDR3: CASSQDTVTYYGYTF
size: .; V: TRBV6-5; J: TRBJ2-5; D: .; DNA: TGTGCCAGCAGTCCTGGGGGTCGGGTAGAGACCCAGTACTTC; CDR3: CASSPGGRVETQYF
size: .; V: TRBV6-5; J: TRBJ2-2; D: .; DNA: TGTGCCAGCAACCGCAGGGGGGCAGCGACCGGGGAGCTGTTTTTT; CDR3: CASNRRGAATGELFF
size: .; V: TRBV29-1; J: TRBJ1-1; D: .; DNA: TGCAGCGTTAGGGACCGGACCTTTATGAACACTGAAGCTTTCTTT; CDR3: CSVRDRTFMNTEAFF